These 28 T cell receptor beta chains came from one sample sequenced in a study of beta chain features in type 1 diabetes. Expressed TCRB transcripts were sequenced because the isolated RNA had all been reverse transcribed beforehand. Here immunoSEQ multiplex PCR was the method, and the copy in TCRdb shows in-frame clones only, minus some. The sample includes 300,000 to 450,000 clones, around a fifth seen only once; the top ten take approximately 0.041%. The sample comprised naive CD4+ T cells from blood. The receptors come from a woman aged 18-29 years in good health.

The genes are TRBV7-2 and TRBJ2-5; TRBD1 matches 7 bases. The CDR3 consists of 14 residues. The germline V gene encodes CDR1 SGHTA and CDR2 FQGNSA. V lost 6 bases, J lost 5 bases, and 9 bases stayed unmatched. As DNA, the CDR3 is TGTGCCAGCAGACCGGGACAGAGTCGGGAGACCCAGTACTTC. This sequence encodes CASRPGQSRETQYF.

This sequence joins TRBV14 and TRBJ2-3, with 9 positions matching TRBD2. CDR3 length equals 15 residues. Germline V gene data show CDR1 as SGHDN and CDR2 as FVKESK. With V trimmed by 1 base and J by 7 bases, 6 bases remained unmatched. The CDR3: CASSQVAGALNTQYF. The CDR3 DNA is TGTGCCAGCAGCCAAGTAGCGGGAGCTTTAAATACGCAGTATTTT.

V and J are TRBV2 and TRBJ2-7; TRBD1 matches at 7 bases. The length of the CDR3 is 12 residues. With 7 bases clipped from V and 6 bases from J, the junction kept 6 bases outside the gene matches. From germline, CDR1 is SNHLY and CDR2 FYNNEI. CDR3 in amino acids: CASNPTGLEQYF. The CDR3 DNA is TGTGCCAGCAATCCGACAGGGCTCGAGCAGTACTTC.

The chain carries TRBV5-4 and TRBJ2-5, with D possibly TRBD2 on 5 matching bases. V lost 3 bases and J lost 3, with 6 bases in between. This CDR3 spans 12 amino acids. The germline CDR1 and CDR2 sequences are SGHNT and YYREEE (reference sequence). The CDR3 here is CASSSGEETQYF. In nucleotides, the CDR3 is TGTGCCAGCAGCTCCGGGGAAGAGACCCAGTACTTC.

J is TRBJ1-1 and V is TRBV6-5; D possibly corresponds to TRBD1 (5 bases). CDR3 length: 14 residues. The V gene's germline CDR1 is MNHEY and CDR2 SVGAGI. Trimming removed 7 bases from V and 4 bases from J, with 16 bases in between. CDR3: CASISGLGGTEAFF. The CDR3 DNA sequence: TGTGCCAGCATAAGCGGGTTGGGGGGCACTGAAGCTTTCTTT.

This chain uses TRBV4-1 with TRBJ1-5, with 7 bases aligning to TRBD1. With 0 bases clipped from V and 3 bases from J, the junction kept 2 bases outside the gene matches. This CDR3 has 15 amino acids. The V gene's germline CDR1 is MGHRA and CDR2 YSYEKL. In DNA, the CDR3 is TGCGCCAGCAGCCAAGAAGACAGGGCCAATCAGCCCCAGCATTTT. It specifies CASSQEDRANQPQHF.

There are a few counts of this clone. V gene TRBV6-5 combines with J gene TRBJ1-2, with D perhaps matching TRBD1 (6 bases). Trimming took 10 bases from V and 1 from J, leaving 13 bases between them. CDR1 and CDR2 from the germline V gene are MNHEY and SVGAGI. This CDR3 has 13 amino acids. The CDR3 DNA follows: TGTGCCATTAAAGGGGGTTTTAACTATGGCTACACCTTC. The encoded protein is CAIKGGFNYGYTF.

This clone has only a few counts. This chain links TRBV5-1 with TRBJ2-1; 11 nucleotides align to TRBD2. The V gene end was trimmed by 4 bases and the J gene end by 6 bases; junction bases not matched to a gene: 6. CDR3 length equals 15 residues. Germline assignment: CDR1 SGHRS and CDR2 YFSETQ. The CDR3 protein is CASSIPLAGVNEQFF. CDR3 coding DNA: TGCGCCAGCAGCATCCCACTAGCGGGAGTCAATGAGCAGTTCTTC. Complete variable domain (other parts from reference TRBV5-1 and TRBJ2-1): KAGVTQTPRYLIKTRGQQVTLSCSPISGHRSVSWYQQTPGQGLQFLFEYFSETQRNKGNFPGRFSGRQFSNSRSEMNVSTLELGDSALYLCASSIPLAGVNEQFFGPGTRLTVL.

V gene TRBV6-5 combines with J gene TRBJ1-2; possibly TRBD1 for D (5 bases). In germline, CDR1 is MNHEY, CDR2 SVGAGI. The CDR3 totals 16 residues. Trimming took 0 bases from V and 5 from J, leaving 16 bases between them. The CDR3 nucleotides are TGTGCCAGCAGTTACTCGGCGGGAGGGGCAGGGTATGGCTACACCTTC. This codes for CASSYSAGGAGYGYTF.

The chain combines TRBV5-4 with TRBJ2-3; TRBD2 matches 10 bases. Germline V gene lookup returns CDR1 SGHNT and CDR2 YYREEE (reference sequence). The CDR3 runs to 16 residues. Unmatched junction bases numbered 9, after V lost 0 bases and J lost 8 bases. The DNA of the CDR3 is TGTGCCAGCAGCTTGGAGGCTAGCGGGGGCCCGGGTACGCAGTATTTT. Its translation: CASSLEASGGPGTQYF.

This clone was found a few times. This chain joins TRBV27 and TRBJ2-7; 8 positions match TRBD1. J gave up 7 bases and V 2 bases, and 4 bases lay outside the gene matches. CDR1 is MNHEY and CDR2 is SMNVEV in the germline V gene (reference sequence). CDR3 size: 13 residues. The CDR3 protein is CASSLQGAGEQYF. CDR3 bases: TGTGCCAGCAGTTTACAGGGGGCAGGGGAGCAGTACTTC.

In this sample, this clone turned up a few times. In DNA form, the CDR3 reads TGCGCCAGCAGCTTCAGGGGGCAGGATGAGCAGTTCTTC. It codes for CASSFRGQDEQFF. The chain has TRBV5-1 and TRBJ2-1; 8 bases match TRBD1. The CDR3 runs to 13 residues. Per the germline V gene, CDR1 is SGHRS and CDR2 is YFSETQ. V shed 2 bases, J shed 8 bases, and the junction held 3 bases outside the gene matches.

The V call is TRBV30, the J call TRBJ2-7, with 8 positions matching TRBD1. Trimming removed 4 bases from V and 0 bases from J; junction bases left unmatched: 5. The CDR3 has 14 residues. Germline-derived CDR1 and CDR2 are GTSNPN and SVGIG (reference sequence). This chain's CDR3 is CAWTGQVISYEQYF. For the CDR3, the DNA is TGTGCCTGGACGGGACAGGTGATCTCCTACGAGCAGTACTTC.

The V and J genes are TRBV5-1 and TRBJ1-2; weak D call: TRBD1 (6 bases). Trimming removed 4 bases at V and 5 bases at J, with 12 bases between. The CDR3 has 13 residues. Germline V gene sequence: CDR1 SGHRS, CDR2 YFSETQ. The CDR3 nucleotides read TGCGCCAGCAGCCCAGACAGGAAGTATGGCTACACCTTC. Translation gives CASSPDRKYGYTF.

The chain is built from TRBV2 and TRBJ1-3; D gene ambiguous. V was trimmed by 4 bases and J by 0 bases, leaving 7 bases between them. Per the germline V gene, CDR1 is SNHLY and CDR2 is FYNNEI. The CDR3 covers 14 residues. The CDR3 region is CASSVPSSGNTIYF. The CDR3 DNA reads as TGTGCCAGCAGTGTTCCCAGCTCTGGAAACACCATATATTTT.

This rearrangement joins TRBV5-1 to TRBJ2-1; 9 bases line up with TRBD2. Germline V gene data show CDR1 as SGHRS and CDR2 as YFSETQ. With V trimmed by 7 bases and J by 6 bases, 11 bases remained unmatched. The CDR3 runs 15 residues. The CDR3 reads CASGPTSGDTNEQFF. The CDR3 nucleotides are TGCGCCAGCGGCCCGACTAGCGGAGACACCAATGAGCAGTTCTTC.

V is TRBV30 and J is TRBJ1-2, with 9 positions matching TRBD1. CDR3 size: 15 residues. With V trimmed by 2 bases and J by 2 bases, 6 bases remained unmatched. CDR1 is GTSNPN and CDR2 is SVGIG in the germline V gene (reference sequence). The chain's CDR3 is CAWSPVDRGNYGYTF. The CDR3 nucleotides read TGTGCCTGGAGTCCTGTGGACAGGGGCAACTATGGCTACACCTTC.

The genes are TRBV4-3 and TRBJ2-1; no clear D gene. CDR3 length equals 11 residues. Germline V gene sequence: CDR1 LGHNA, CDR2 YSLEER. Between the trimmed V and J ends, which lost 0 bases and 12 bases, there was a span of 6 bases. DNA of the CDR3: TGCGCCAGCAGCCAAGATCGAGTGCAGTTCTTC. This codes for CASSQDRVQFF.

Here the CDR3 DNA reads TGCGCCAGCAGCTCAAGACAGGGCTATGGCTACACCTTC. Translating it yields CASSSRQGYGYTF. The J gene is TRBJ1-2, the V gene TRBV5-1; 7 nucleotides line up with TRBD1. With V trimmed by 3 bases and J by 4 bases, 3 bases remained unmatched. CDR1 and CDR2 from the germline V gene are SGHRS and YFSETQ. The CDR3 runs to 13 residues.

This clone showed up just once. The chain joins TRBV2 to TRBJ2-6; D is ambiguous. The CDR3 runs to 16 residues. CDR1 and CDR2 from the germline V gene are SNHLY and FYNNEI. V gave up 7 bases and J gave up 1 base, with 14 bases separating them. The CDR3, as DNA: TGTGCCAGCATGCGGAGCTCCTGGTCTGGGGCCAACGTCCTGACTTTC. It codes for CASMRSSWSGANVLTF.

V usage is TRBV5-1 and J usage is TRBJ2-1; D ambiguous. The germline gives CDR1 SGHRS, CDR2 YFSETQ. Trimming stripped 0 bases from V and 8 bases from J, with 12 bases between. CDR3 length equals 14 residues. The CDR3 loop reads CASSLAPGSHEQFF. DNA for the CDR3: TGCGCCAGCAGCTTGGCTCCAGGCAGCCATGAGCAGTTCTTC.

A few counts support this clone. The chain combines TRBV9 with TRBJ1-1; 7 positions agree with TRBD1. This CDR3 is built from 14 residues. V was pared by 4 bases and J by 1 base, with 4 bases of the junction left unmatched. Germline V gene sequence: CDR1 SGDLS, CDR2 YYNGEE. The CDR3 coding sequence is TGTGCCAGCAGCCCGAGGACAGGGAACACTGAAGCTTTCTTT. It yields the protein CASSPRTGNTEAFF. The entire variable domain, with the rest obtained from reference TRBV9 and TRBJ1-1, is as follows: DSGVTQTPKHLITATGQRVTLRCSPRSGDLSVYWYQQSLDQGLQFLIQYYNGEERAKGNILERFSAQQFPDLHSELNLSSLELGDSALYFCASSPRTGNTEAFFGQGTRLTVV.

In its sample, this clone was seen a few times. The chain is built from TRBV5-4 and TRBJ2-1; 12 bases match TRBD2. CDR3 length: 15 amino acids. The germline V gene encodes CDR1 SGHNT and CDR2 YYREEE (reference sequence). J lost 7 bases, V lost 2 bases, and 4 bases had no gene match. This CDR3 is CASSLGLAGLNEQFF. The CDR3 region has the DNA TGTGCCAGCAGCTTAGGACTAGCGGGACTGAATGAGCAGTTCTTC.

The rearrangement uses TRBV7-9 and TRBJ1-6, with 8 bases aligning to TRBD1. Trimming at V came to 1 base and at J to 9 bases, leaving 2 bases not matched to a gene. Germline V CDR1 and CDR2: SEHNR, FQNEAQ (reference sequence). This CDR3 is built from 14 residues. The CDR3 bases are TGTGCCAGCAGCTTAGGAACAGGGGGTTCACCCCTCCACTTT. The encoded protein is CASSLGTGGSPLHF.

CDR3: CASIPGQSNYGYTF. The CDR3 nucleotides read TGTGCCAGTATTCCGGGACAATCTAACTATGGCTACACCTTC. The chain carries TRBV19 and TRBJ1-2, with D tentatively TRBD1 (6 bases). The germline gives CDR1 LNHDA, CDR2 SQIVND (reference sequence). The CDR3 sequence is 14 residues long. V was cut by 7 bases and J by 0 bases, with 12 bases left in between.

The chain employs TRBV7-8 and TRBJ2-3; 8 nucleotides align to TRBD1. Germline-derived CDR1 and CDR2 are SGHVS and FQNEAQ. V was clipped by 1 base and J by 7 bases; unmatched bases: 16. This CDR3 has 18 amino acids. As DNA, the CDR3 is TGTGCCAGCAGCTTAGTGGGAGCCTTTGGACAGGGTAAAAATACGCAGTATTTT. This encodes CASSLVGAFGQGKNTQYF. The variable domain in full, completed from reference TRBV7-8 and TRBJ2-3, reads GAGVSQSPRYKVAKRGQDVALRCDPISGHVSLFWYQQALGQGPEFLTYFQNEAQLDKSGLPSDRFFAERPEGSVSTLKIQRTQQEDSAVYLCASSLVGAFGQGKNTQYFGPGTRLTVL.

The chain joins TRBV5-1 to TRBJ1-1, with D maybe TRBD1 (5 bases). The CDR3 runs to 14 residues. V lost 1 base and J 1 base, leaving 8 bases between the germline ends. Germline V CDR1 and CDR2: SGHRS, YFSETQ. The CDR3 region has the DNA TGCGCCAGCAGCTTGAGGACAAAGAACACTGAAGCTTTCTTT. Encoded protein: CASSLRTKNTEAFF.

This chain links TRBV7-9 with TRBJ2-1; the match to TRBD2 covers 7 bases. The V gene's germline CDR1 is SEHNR and CDR2 FQNEAQ (reference sequence). The CDR3 totals 13 residues. V shed 3 bases, J shed 9 bases, and the junction held 5 bases outside the gene matches. The DNA of the CDR3 is TGTGCCAGCAGCTTCACTAGCGATGCTGAGCAGTTCTTC. Encoded protein: CASSFTSDAEQFF. Complete variable domain (other parts from reference TRBV7-9 and TRBJ2-1): DTGVSQNPRHKITKRGQNVTFRCDPISEHNRLYWYRQTLGQGPEFLTYFQNEAQLEKSRLLSDRFSAERPKGSFSTLEIQRTEQGDSAMYLCASSFTSDAEQFFGPGTRLTVL.